The 10 T cell receptor beta chains below all came from one sample that was sequenced in a study of shared clonotypes between healthy human individuals. The table came from immunoSEQ multiplex PCR; TCRdb's copy has only in-frame clones and leaves some out. The sample consists of roughly 2.5 million clones, 90% to 95% of them appearing once. Sequencing input: naive CD4+ T cells sorted from blood. Documented subset: CD45RA+ positively selected. These receptors were obtained from a man aged 18 to 30 in good health.

V gene TRBV6-1 combines with J gene TRBJ2-7; D is undetermined. This CDR3 has 13 amino acids. CDR1 and CDR2 (germline): MNHNS, SASEGT. V was cut by 6 bases and J by 3 bases, with 12 bases left in between. CDR3 sequence (DNA): TGTGCCAGCAGGGGTCGGGTCGGCTACGAGCAGTACTTC. Translation: CASRGRVGYEQYF.

The chain combines TRBV2 with TRBJ2-2; 7 nucleotides agree with TRBD2. Trimming cost V 1 base and J 7 bases; bases outside gene matches: 12. Germline assignment: CDR1 SNHLY and CDR2 FYNNEI. This CDR3 has 17 amino acids. The CDR3 nucleotides are TGTGCCAGCAGTGAAGAAAGGTTGGGGGGGTTAGGCGGGGAGCTGTTTTTT. This sequence encodes CASSEERLGGLGGELFF.

V is TRBV4-3 and J is TRBJ1-4; D not certain. The CDR3 totals 17 residues. Germline V gene data show CDR1 as LGHNA and CDR2 as YSLEER. V lost 4 bases and J 7 bases, leaving 22 bases between the germline ends. CDR3 bases: TGCGCCAGCAGCCTCAACGCCCGGAGGCGGGTGGCTGAAAAACTGTTTTTT. Translating gives CASSLNARRRVAEKLFF.

CDR3 sequence reads: CASSFGAGRKDYEQYF. As DNA, the CDR3 is TGTGCCAGCAGTTTTGGGGCAGGTCGAAAGGACTACGAGCAGTACTTC. This chain links TRBV11-1 with TRBJ2-7, with D maybe TRBD1 (5 bases). The CDR3 has 16 amino acids. Germline lookup yields CDR1 SGHAT and CDR2 FQDESV (reference sequence). Deletions cut 6 bases from V and 3 bases from J, with 21 bases between. The whole variable domain, remainder taken from reference TRBV11-1 and TRBJ2-7, is EAEVAQSPRYKITEKSQAVAFWCDPISGHATLYWYRQILGQGPELLVQFQDESVVDDSQLPKDRFSAERLKGVDSTLKIQPAELGDSAMYLCASSFGAGRKDYEQYFGPGTRLTVT.

This clone was observed once. V and J are TRBV7-8 and TRBJ2-7; 8 bases are a match to TRBD2. This CDR3 has 17 amino acids. CDR1 SGHVS and CDR2 FQNEAQ come from the germline V gene. J gave up 0 bases and V 5 bases, and 12 bases lay outside the gene matches. Here the CDR3 reads CASSTLPGTRTSYEQYF. Here the CDR3 DNA reads TGTGCCAGCAGCACTCTCCCCGGGACTAGAACCTCCTACGAGCAGTACTTC.

This clone was seen a single time. J is TRBJ2-3 and V is TRBV5-1; D may be TRBD1 or TRBD2 (5 bases each). The V end was cut by 0 bases, the J end by 0 bases, with 17 bases between. The CDR3 sequence is 18 residues long. Germline V lookup: CDR1 SGHRS, CDR2 YFSETQ. The CDR3 nucleotides read TGCGCCAGCAGCTTGGAACCAGGTGGGACCACTAGCACAGATACGCAGTATTTT. Translation: CASSLEPGGTTSTDTQYF.

This clone was picked up one time. The rearrangement links TRBV5-1 to TRBJ1-2; D is possibly TRBD1 (6 bases). CDR1 and CDR2 from the germline V gene are SGHRS and YFSETQ. V was cut by 5 bases and J by 4 bases, with 18 bases left in between. The CDR3 contains 15 residues. CDR3 region: CASRAGSGTSYGYTF. CDR3 coding DNA: TGCGCCAGCAGGGCCGGGTCCGGGACAAGCTATGGCTACACCTTC.

The chain joins TRBV7-2 to TRBJ1-5; 7 positions match TRBD1. Per germline, CDR1 SGHTA and CDR2 FQGNSA. V lost 1 base, J lost 0 bases, and 9 bases stayed unmatched. The CDR3 covers 18 residues. The DNA of the CDR3 is TGTGCCAGCAGCTTAGGGGGGGTTGGGACAGATAGCAATCAGCCCCAGCATTTT. It encodes CASSLGGVGTDSNQPQHF.

In the case of this clone: Other DNA sequences in the sample encode the same CDR3. This chain links TRBV5-1 with TRBJ2-3; D assignment may be TRBD1 or TRBD2 (6 bases each). V was pared by 4 bases and J by 1 base, with 13 bases between. Germline V gene lookup returns CDR1 SGHRS and CDR2 YFSETQ. CDR3 size: 15 residues. The CDR3 DNA follows: TGCGCCAGCAGCCTCTCGGGGGCTGGCACAGATACGCAGTATTTT. This encodes CASSLSGAGTDTQYF. Based on the CDR3 plus reference TRBV5-1 and TRBJ2-3, the full variable domain is KAGVTQTPRYLIKTRGQQVTLSCSPISGHRSVSWYQQTPGQGLQFLFEYFSETQRNKGNFPGRFSGRQFSNSRSEMNVSTLELGDSALYLCASSLSGAGTDTQYFGPGTRLTVL.

The chain employs TRBV10-3 and TRBJ2-1, with 9 bases lining up with TRBD2. The CDR3 is 14 residues long. V lost 5 bases to trimming and J lost 6 bases; unmatched junction nucleotides: 5. Per germline, CDR1 ENHRY and CDR2 SYGVKD. The CDR3 sequence is CAISIAGVINEQFF. The CDR3 DNA sequence: TGTGCCATCAGTATAGCGGGAGTAATCAATGAGCAGTTCTTC.